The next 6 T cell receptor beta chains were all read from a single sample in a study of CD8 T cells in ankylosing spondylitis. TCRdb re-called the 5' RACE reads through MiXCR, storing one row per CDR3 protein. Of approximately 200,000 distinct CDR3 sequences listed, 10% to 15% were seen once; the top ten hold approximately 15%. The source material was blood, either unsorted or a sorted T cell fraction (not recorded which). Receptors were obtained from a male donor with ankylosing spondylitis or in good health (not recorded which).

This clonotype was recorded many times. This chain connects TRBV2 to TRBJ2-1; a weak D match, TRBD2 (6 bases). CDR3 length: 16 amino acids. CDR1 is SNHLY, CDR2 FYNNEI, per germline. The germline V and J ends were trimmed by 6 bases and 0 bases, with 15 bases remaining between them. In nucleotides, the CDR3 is TGTGCCAGCAGCGACACTAGCAGATCCTCCTACAATGAGCAGTTCTTC. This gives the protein CASSDTSRSSYNEQFF. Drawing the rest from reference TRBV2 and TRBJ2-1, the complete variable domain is EPEVTQTPSHQVTQMGQEVILRCVPISNHLYFYWYRQILGQKVEFLVSFYNNEISEKSEIFDDQFSVERPDGSNFTLKIRSTKLEDSAMYFCASSDTSRSSYNEQFFGPGTRLTVL.

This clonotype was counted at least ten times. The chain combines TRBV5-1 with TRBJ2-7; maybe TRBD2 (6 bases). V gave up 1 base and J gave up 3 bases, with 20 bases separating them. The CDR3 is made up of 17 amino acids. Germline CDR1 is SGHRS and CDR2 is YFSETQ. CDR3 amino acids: CASSLFPERVSNYEQYF. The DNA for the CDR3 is TGCGCCAGCAGCTTGTTTCCGGAGCGGGTTTCGAACTACGAGCAGTACTTC.

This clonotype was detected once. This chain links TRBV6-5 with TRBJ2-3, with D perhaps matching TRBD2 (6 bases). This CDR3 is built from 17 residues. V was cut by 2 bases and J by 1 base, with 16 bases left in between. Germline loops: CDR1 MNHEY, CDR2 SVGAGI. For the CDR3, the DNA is TGTGCCAGCAGTTACAGAGGTCCCGGGGAGGGCACAGATACGCAGTATTTT. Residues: CASSYRGPGEGTDTQYF.

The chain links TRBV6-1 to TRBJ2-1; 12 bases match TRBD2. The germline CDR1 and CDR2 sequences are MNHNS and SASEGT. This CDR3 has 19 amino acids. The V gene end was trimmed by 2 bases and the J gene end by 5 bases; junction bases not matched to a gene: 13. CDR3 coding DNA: TGTGCCAGCAGTGAAAGTTGGGTTATGAGGACTAGCGGGAACAATGAGCAGTTCTTC. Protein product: CASSESWVMRTSGNNEQFF.

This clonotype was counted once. CDR3 DNA: TGCGCCAGCAGCTTTACCGACAGGGGGCAGGACGAGCAGTACTTC. It codes for CASSFTDRGQDEQYF. The chain combines TRBV5-1 with TRBJ2-7, with 10 nucleotides matching TRBD1. V dropped 2 bases and J dropped 5; count of bases not matched to a gene: 7. The CDR3 length is 15 residues. The germline gives CDR1 SGHRS, CDR2 YFSETQ. Full variable domain (missing parts from reference TRBV5-1 and TRBJ2-7): KAGVTQTPRYLIKTRGQQVTLSCSPISGHRSVSWYQQTPGQGLQFLFEYFSETQRNKGNFPGRFSGRQFSNSRSEMNVSTLELGDSALYLCASSFTDRGQDEQYFGPGTRLTVT.

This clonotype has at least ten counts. CDR3 region: CASSQGLGYEQYF. The CDR3 bases are TGCGCCAGCAGCCAAGGACTGGGCTACGAGCAGTACTTC. V is TRBV4-1 and J is TRBJ2-7; D ambiguous. Trimming removed 1 base at V and 3 bases at J, with 7 bases between. Germline CDR1 MGHRA, CDR2 YSYEKL. CDR3 length: 13 amino acids.